This T cell receptor (beta chain) was captured by sequencing in a study of T cell clonotyping in hematopoietic cell transplantation. The data were produced by immunoSEQ multiplex PCR, yet TCRdb's version contains in-frame clones alone and is incomplete. The repertoire has about 13,000 clones, 75% to 90% of them found once; the top ten carry about 15%. The junction had 9 bases not matched to a gene; V was cut back by 2 bases and J by 6 bases. Germline CDR1 reads SGDLS; CDR2 reads YYNGEE. This CDR3 is built from 16 residues. Noted time point: recipient sample about 28 days before transplant, after cytoreduction.

V usage is TRBV9 and J usage is TRBJ2-7; 12 bases agree with TRBD2. The clonotype originates from a man between 60 and 75 years old with acute myeloid leukemia. Some clones in this sample may be carry-over from other donors' samples. Sequences were derived from peripheral blood mononuclear cells, sampled before stem cell transplant. The chain's CDR3 is CASSVQTSGGSGEQYF. CDR3 in DNA: TGTGCCAGCAGCGTCCAAACTAGCGGGGGGAGCGGCGAGCAGTACTTC. The full variable domain, completed using reference TRBV9 and TRBJ2-7, is DSGVTQTPKHLITATGQRVTLRCSPRSGDLSVYWYQQSLDQGLQFLIQYYNGEERAKGNILERFSAQQFPDLHSELNLSSLELGDSALYFCASSVQTSGGSGEQYFGPGTRLTVT.